Given below is one TCR beta chain in context. The data belong to a study of blood T cell repertoires in COVID-19. Study overall: COVID-19 samples collected from the United States, Italy and Spain covered acute and convalescent phases. The cDNA or gDNA used as material had been derived from T cells, B-cell-depleted T cells, or PBMCs.

V gave up 10 bases and J gave up 5 bases, with 18 bases separating them. The CDR3 covers 15 residues. The germline V gene has CDR1 ENHRY and CDR2 SYGVKD. Per the original methods: Amplification with reference gene primers provided the estimates of nucleated cell counts. Profiled with immunoSEQ multiplex PCR; TCRdb holds only in-frame clones, not every one. The V and J calls and the clone size are those of that table, but D and trimming were determined from the DNA. Among 200,000 to 300,000 clones listed, about four fifths were seen once. This chain joins TRBV10-3 and TRBJ1-6; possible D gene TRBD1, 6 bases. The clonotype originates from a woman of 80 years or more with acute or convalescent COVID-19. Sample: peripheral blood. CDR3 sequence (DNA): TGTGCCACCTCAACTGGGCAGGGGAATAATTCACCCCTCCACTTT. Protein: CATSTGQGNNSPLHF.